A single sample gave rise to the 30 T cell receptor beta chains below, sequenced in a study of blood T cell repertoires in COVID-19. Assay: immunoSEQ multiplex PCR; the TCRdb copy retains only in-frame clones and omits some. The sample consists of roughly 77,000 clones, roughly 80% of them appearing once. Sequenced sample: peripheral blood. Source of these receptors: a man in his 60s with COVID-19, enrolled during active disease.

The chain has TRBV5-4 and TRBJ1-1; tentatively, D is TRBD1 (6 bases). The germline CDR1 and CDR2 sequences are SGHNT and YYREEE (reference sequence). CDR3 length: 14 residues. V lost 4 bases to trimming and J lost 5 bases, with 15 bases between them. As DNA, the CDR3 is TGTGCCAGCAGCCCGGGAGGGGGGAGTACTGAAGCTTTCTTT. Amino acids: CASSPGGGSTEAFF.

The chain carries TRBV6-5 and TRBJ2-7, with 7 nucleotides matching TRBD1. CDR1 MNHEY and CDR2 SVGAGI come from the germline V gene. With V trimmed by 5 bases and J by 2 bases, 9 bases remained unmatched. This CDR3 has 15 amino acids. CDR3 coding DNA: TGTGCCAGCAGTCGTACCGGGACAGCGGCCTACGAGCAGTACTTC. Protein: CASSRTGTAAYEQYF.

This clone was counted a few times. V is TRBV20-1 and J is TRBJ2-1, with TRBD1 matching over 7 bases. Germline V CDR1 and CDR2: DFQATT, SNEGSKA (reference sequence). CDR3 length: 10 residues. This chain's CDR3 is CSPGGNEQFF. The CDR3 DNA is TGCAGCCCAGGGGGCAATGAGCAGTTCTTC.

This clone was recorded a few times. This rearrangement joins TRBV2 to TRBJ1-5, with unresolved D. The CDR3 spans 13 residues. The germline V and J ends were trimmed by 3 bases and 7 bases, with 10 bases remaining between them. Looked up from germline, CDR1 is SNHLY and CDR2 is FYNNEI. The CDR3 is CASSEWGVQPQHF. CDR3 DNA: TGTGCCAGCAGTGAGTGGGGAGTGCAGCCCCAGCATTTT.

V gene TRBV5-1 combines with J gene TRBJ2-6, with D perhaps TRBD1 (5 bases). Germline values: CDR1 SGHRS, CDR2 YFSETQ. Trimming removed 2 bases from V and 4 bases from J, with 13 bases in between. CDR3 length equals 16 residues. CDR3 coding DNA: TGCGCCAGCAGCTTAGGGGTTGTTCTGGGGGCCAACGTCCTGACTTTC. Its protein is CASSLGVVLGANVLTF.

The DNA for the CDR3 is TGTGCCACCAGCAGAGTGGCGGGGGGAGGGTATGGCTACACCTTC. Amino acids: CATSRVAGGGYGYTF. The genes are TRBV15 and TRBJ1-2; tentative D call: TRBD1 (5 bases). The V gene's germline CDR1 is LNHNV and CDR2 YYDKDF (reference sequence). The CDR3 runs 15 residues. V lost 1 base to trimming and J lost 5 bases, with 14 bases between them. Full variable domain (outside the CDR3, taken from reference TRBV15 and TRBJ1-2): DAMVIQNPRYQVTQFGKPVTLSCSQTLNHNVMYWYQQKSSQAPKLLFHYYDKDFNNEADTPDNFQSRRPNTSFCFLDIRSPGLGDTAMYLCATSRVAGGGYGYTFGSGTRLTVV.

This clone has only a few counts. This chain joins TRBV10-3 and TRBJ2-5; TRBD1 agrees at 7 bases. With V trimmed by 4 bases and J by 1 base, 3 bases remained unmatched. In germline, CDR1 is ENHRY, CDR2 SYGVKD. This CDR3 comprises 14 residues. This CDR3 reads CAISGGTVQETQYF. The CDR3 nucleotides are TGTGCCATCAGTGGAGGGACAGTCCAAGAGACCCAGTACTTC.

V usage is TRBV19 and J usage is TRBJ2-4; D gene unclear. The CDR3 has 15 residues. V lost 3 bases and J 6 bases, leaving 15 bases between the germline ends. The germline gives CDR1 LNHDA, CDR2 SQIVND (reference sequence). For the CDR3, the DNA is TGTGCCAGTAGTATTGAGATTGGGCAGAGAAACATTCAGTACTTC. Amino acid sequence: CASSIEIGQRNIQYF.

V and J are TRBV2 and TRBJ2-7; D gene unclear. V was shortened by 5 bases and J by 0 bases, with 11 bases between the two germline ends. In germline, CDR1 is SNHLY, CDR2 FYNNEI. The CDR3 has 14 residues. The CDR3 nucleotides are TGTGCCAGCAGTCCTCGCGGAACCTCCTACGAGCAGTACTTC. Its protein is CASSPRGTSYEQYF. Variable domain in full (rest from reference TRBV2 and TRBJ2-7): EPEVTQTPSHQVTQMGQEVILRCVPISNHLYFYWYRQILGQKVEFLVSFYNNEISEKSEIFDDQFSVERPDGSNFTLKIRSTKLEDSAMYFCASSPRGTSYEQYFGPGTRLTVT.

The gene calls are TRBV19 and TRBJ1-1; 11 bases are a match to TRBD1. V shed 6 bases, J shed 5 bases, and the junction held 11 bases outside the gene matches. Germline V gives CDR1 LNHDA, CDR2 SQIVND (reference sequence). This CDR3 contains 16 residues. This CDR3 reads CASRFLGQGAKTEAFF. The DNA of the CDR3 is TGTGCCAGTAGGTTTTTAGGACAGGGGGCTAAAACTGAAGCTTTCTTT.

This sequence joins TRBV5-1 and TRBJ2-2; 9 bases match TRBD2. This CDR3 is 17 amino acids long. From germline, CDR1 is SGHRS and CDR2 YFSETQ. V dropped 0 bases and J dropped 4; count of bases not matched to a gene: 7. CDR3 amino acids: CASSLVAGLAVTGELFF. The CDR3 nucleotides read TGCGCCAGCAGCTTGGTAGCGGGACTAGCTGTCACCGGGGAGCTGTTTTTT.

In nucleotides, the CDR3 is TGTGCCAGCAGTTACAGGAGGGGTTCACCCCTCCACTTT. The encoded protein is CASSYRRGSPLHF. The V and J genes are TRBV6-5 and TRBJ1-6, with D possibly matching TRBD1 (5 bases). Germline V lookup: CDR1 MNHEY, CDR2 SVGAGI. This CDR3 is 13 amino acids long. Trimming stripped 2 bases from V and 9 bases from J, with 8 bases between.

This clone was seen a handful of times. The chain employs TRBV6-5 and TRBJ1-4, with D uncertain. This CDR3 has 14 residues. Germline CDR1 is MNHEY and CDR2 is SVGAGI. With 7 bases removed from V and 8 bases from J, the gap between germline ends came to 17 bases. The CDR3 region has the DNA TGTGCCAGCACTCGGACTTACGGAGCCGAAAAACTGTTTTTT. Amino acid sequence: CASTRTYGAEKLFF.

The chain has TRBV6-5 and TRBJ2-7; 7 bases align to TRBD1. This CDR3 region has 14 residues. V lost 6 bases, J lost 9 bases, and 14 bases stayed unmatched. Germline-derived CDR1 and CDR2 are MNHEY and SVGAGI. This CDR3 is CASSAGTDITGQYF. Here the CDR3 DNA reads TGTGCCAGCAGCGCCGGGACAGACATTACAGGGCAGTACTTC.

The chain links TRBV4-2 to TRBJ1-5, with D unresolved. The CDR3 is 16 residues long. CDR1 and CDR2 from the germline V gene are LGHNA and YNFKEQ. Trimming removed 0 bases at V and 1 base at J, with 10 bases between. The CDR3 protein is CASSQDGPGSNQPQHF. The CDR3 DNA reads as TGTGCCAGCAGCCAAGATGGCCCGGGAAGCAATCAGCCCCAGCATTTT.

This clone was found a few times. The chain joins TRBV19 to TRBJ1-6; no clear D gene. This CDR3 has 14 residues. CDR1 and CDR2 (germline): LNHDA, SQIVND (reference sequence). Deletions cut 6 bases from V and 6 bases from J, with 12 bases between. The DNA of the CDR3 is TGTGCCAGTAGGATGAGTCAAGTTAATTCACCCCTCCACTTT. Translated: CASRMSQVNSPLHF.

The genes are TRBV28 and TRBJ1-5, with no clear D. This CDR3 region has 15 residues. Per germline, CDR1 MDHEN and CDR2 SYDVKM. The germline V and J ends were trimmed by 4 bases and 0 bases, with 10 bases remaining between them. CDR3 nucleotide sequence: TGTGCCAGCAGTTCTCAGACATTTAGCAATCAGCCCCAGCATTTT. Its translation: CASSSQTFSNQPQHF.

This chain uses TRBV5-6 with TRBJ1-1; maybe TRBD1 (6 bases). Germline loops: CDR1 SGHDT, CDR2 YYEEEE. V dropped 2 bases and J dropped 7 bases, with 12 bases sitting between them. The CDR3 extends over 13 amino acids. This chain's CDR3 is CASSLGQPREAFF. CDR3 bases: TGTGCCAGCAGCTTAGGACAGCCCCGTGAAGCTTTCTTT.

The rearrangement joins TRBV3-1 (or the pseudogene TRBV3-2) to TRBJ2-3, with 11 bases matching TRBD2. V lost 2 bases to trimming and J lost 6 bases; unmatched junction nucleotides: 4. This CDR3 region has 15 residues. Germline CDR1 reads LGHDT; CDR2 reads YNNKEL (reference sequence). The CDR3 sequence is CASSQTSGSWDTQYF. The CDR3 DNA reads as TGTGCCAGCAGCCAAACTAGCGGGAGTTGGGATACGCAGTATTTT.

This clone was detected a few times. The J gene is TRBJ2-4, the V gene TRBV28; D is perhaps TRBD1 (5 bases). The CDR3 has 13 amino acids. Germline CDR1 is MDHEN and CDR2 is SYDVKM. Between the trimmed V and J ends, which lost 3 bases and 7 bases, there was a span of 10 bases. The CDR3, as DNA: TGTGCCAGCAGTTTTCCAGGGCGGAACATTCAGTACTTC. As protein: CASSFPGRNIQYF.

The gene calls are TRBV2 and TRBJ1-2; 7 nucleotides agree with TRBD1. Germline V gene data show CDR1 as SNHLY and CDR2 as FYNNEI. V shed 4 bases, J shed 2 bases, and the junction held 4 bases outside the gene matches. This CDR3 contains 14 residues. The chain's CDR3 is CASSVTGTNYGYTF. The CDR3 coding sequence is TGTGCCAGCAGTGTGACAGGGACCAACTATGGCTACACCTTC.

The chain links TRBV27 to TRBJ2-3; TRBD2 matches 11 bases. The CDR3 runs 17 residues. Trimming at V came to 11 bases and at J to 5 bases, leaving 18 bases not matched to a gene. CDR1 and CDR2 from the germline V gene are MNHEY and SMNVEV (reference sequence). The CDR3 DNA reads TGTGCCTCCTCGGACCTAGCGGGAGGCGGGTCCAGAGATACGCAGTATTTT. The encoded protein is CASSDLAGGGSRDTQYF.

This clone was seen repeatedly, ten times or more. The chain uses TRBV30 and TRBJ1-2; TRBD1 is a possible D gene (6 bases). The CDR3 runs to 13 residues. The ends were cut back, 2 bases at V and 3 bases at J, with 10 bases in the middle. Germline V gene sequence: CDR1 GTSNPN, CDR2 SVGIG (reference sequence). CDR3 region: CAWSRRTDYGYTF. DNA of the CDR3: TGTGCCTGGAGTCGGAGGACAGACTATGGCTACACCTTC.

The chain recombines TRBV6-5 with TRBJ2-1; D not resolved. V lost 6 bases and J lost 12, with 12 bases in between. CDR3 size: 11 residues. Germline CDR1 is MNHEY and CDR2 is SVGAGI. The CDR3 reads CASSLSRGQFF. The CDR3 DNA reads TGTGCCAGCAGCTTAAGTCGCGGGCAGTTCTTC.

This clone was seen a single time. This chain links TRBV27 with TRBJ2-3; 7 positions match TRBD2. Losses at the gene ends were 3 bases for V and 4 bases for J; bases not matched to a gene: 7. CDR1 and CDR2 (germline): MNHEY, SMNVEV (reference sequence). This CDR3 has 15 residues. The CDR3 region is CASSLARRGADTQYF. CDR3 nucleotides: TGTGCCAGCAGTTTGGCCAGACGGGGGGCAGATACGCAGTATTTT.

V is TRBV5-6 and J is TRBJ2-7; 9 bases line up with TRBD1. This CDR3 comprises 15 residues. Germline CDR1 is SGHDT and CDR2 is YYEEEE. V shed 0 bases and J 6 bases; nucleotides not matched to a gene: 7. The CDR3 here is CASSLAGTGLSEQYF. In DNA form, the CDR3 reads TGTGCCAGCAGCTTGGCCGGGACAGGGCTCTCCGAGCAGTACTTC.

V and J are TRBV5-4 and TRBJ2-4, with a tentative D call TRBD2 (5 bases). The CDR3 is 16 residues long. Germline V lookup: CDR1 SGHNT, CDR2 YYREEE (reference sequence). V lost 6 bases to trimming and J lost 0 bases, with 16 bases between them. The DNA of the CDR3 is TGTGCCAGCACGACATGGACCGGAGGAGCCAAAAACATTCAGTACTTC. Translating gives CASTTWTGGAKNIQYF.

This chain links TRBV5-1 with TRBJ2-1, with TRBD2 matching over 10 bases. The CDR3 has 19 amino acids. Germline CDR1 is SGHRS and CDR2 is YFSETQ. V was pared by 4 bases and J by 4 bases, with 17 bases of the junction left unmatched. The CDR3, as DNA: TGCGCCAGCAGCCCAGGAGTAGCGGGGGGCGATACCAGATACAATGAGCAGTTCTTC. Its translation: CASSPGVAGGDTRYNEQFF.

This clone was observed a single time. V gene TRBV7-2 combines with J gene TRBJ1-1; no clear D. The germline V gene has CDR1 SGHTA and CDR2 FQGNSA. This CDR3 is built from 14 residues. Trimming removed 5 bases at V and 5 bases at J, with 15 bases between. This CDR3 reads CASSLPEGATEAFF. CDR3 nucleotides: TGTGCCAGCAGCCTCCCGGAGGGCGCGACTGAAGCTTTCTTT.

The chain joins TRBV6-5 to TRBJ1-6; 9 bases align to TRBD1. Germline lookup yields CDR1 MNHEY and CDR2 SVGAGI. The CDR3 totals 15 residues. The junction had 0 bases not matched to a gene; V was cut back by 0 bases and J by 6 bases. The CDR3 region has the DNA TGTGCCAGCAGTTACTCGGGACAGGGTAATTCACCCCTCCACTTT. Residues: CASSYSGQGNSPLHF.